This passage covers 9 T cell receptor beta chains from one sample sequenced in a study of cytomegalovirus exposure and HLA in healthy donors. Primers included in the PCR were 60 Vbeta and 13 Jbeta primers. The repertoire was sequenced with immunoSEQ multiplex PCR; TCRdb's copy has only in-frame clones and lacks some. The data include over 100,000 clones; the top ten clones carry less than 2%. Material: PBMCs. The receptors were sampled from a young man in good health and CMV-seronegative.

The V gene is TRBV15, the J gene TRBJ2-3; 11 bases are a match to TRBD2. Unmatched junction bases numbered 1, after V lost 2 bases and J lost 0 bases. Per germline, CDR1 LNHNV and CDR2 YYDKDF (reference sequence). CDR3 length equals 16 residues. The DNA for the CDR3 is TGTGCCACCAGCAGAAGACTAGCGGGGAGCACAGATACGCAGTATTTT. Encoded protein: CATSRRLAGSTDTQYF.

The chain has TRBV10-3 and TRBJ1-2; no firm D call. The CDR3 extends over 14 amino acids. Trimming removed 0 bases from V and 8 bases from J, with 13 bases in between. CDR1 and CDR2 (germline): ENHRY, SYGVKD. CDR3 in amino acids: CAISESFEGGGYTF. DNA of the CDR3: TGTGCCATCAGTGAGTCTTTCGAGGGTGGCGGCTACACCTTC.

The chain uses TRBV7-2 and TRBJ2-7, with D tentatively TRBD1 (5 bases). Looked up from germline, CDR1 is SGHTA and CDR2 is FQGNSA. The CDR3 is 17 residues long. Deletions cut 3 bases from V and 3 bases from J, with 21 bases between. For the CDR3, the DNA is TGTGCCAGCAGCTTTCTGGGGTGGCAGGGTCTAAACTACGAGCAGTACTTC. Its protein is CASSFLGWQGLNYEQYF. Supplemented by reference TRBV7-2 and TRBJ2-7, the full variable domain reads GAGVSQSPSNKVTEKGKDVELRCDPISGHTALYWYRQSLGQGLEFLIYFQGNSAPDKSGLPSDRFSAERTGGSVSTLTIQRTQQEDSAVYLCASSFLGWQGLNYEQYFGPGTRLTVT.

The chain couples TRBV6-1 to TRBJ1-4; tentatively, D is TRBD1 (5 bases). This CDR3 region has 16 residues. The V end lost 1 base, the J end lost 1 base, and 10 bases lay between the germline ends. The germline CDR1 and CDR2 sequences are MNHNS and SASEGT. The CDR3 coding sequence is TGTGCCAGCAGTGAAGTTTACAGGAGAACTAATGAAAAACTGTTTTTT. It is translated as CASSEVYRRTNEKLFF.

V is TRBV28 and J is TRBJ2-1, with TRBD1 matching over 7 bases. V gave up 7 bases and J gave up 0 bases; unmatched junction bases: 9. The CDR3 sequence is 16 residues long. Germline V gene sequence: CDR1 MDHEN, CDR2 SYDVKM. The CDR3 nucleotides read TGTGCCAGCAAACCGACAGGGTCAAGCTCCTACAATGAGCAGTTCTTC. It encodes CASKPTGSSSYNEQFF.

The chain carries TRBV10-3 and TRBJ1-4, with TRBD1 matching 8 bases. The CDR3 is made up of 17 amino acids. CDR1 and CDR2 (germline): ENHRY, SYGVKD. The trim removed 0 bases at V and 10 bases at J, leaving 13 bases unmatched. This chain's CDR3 is CAISESPDSGGAGKLFF. In DNA form, the CDR3 reads TGTGCCATCAGTGAGTCCCCGGATTCAGGGGGCGCGGGAAAACTGTTTTTT.

This chain links TRBV11-3 with TRBJ2-1; 10 bases agree with TRBD2. CDR3 length: 18 amino acids. J was trimmed by 4 bases and V by 0 bases; bases with no gene match: 9. Germline V gene data show CDR1 as SGHNT and CDR2 as YENEEA. The CDR3 bases are TGTGCCAGCAGCTTAGACCAGGGCGGGACTAGCGCGTACAATGAGCAGTTCTTC. This codes for CASSLDQGGTSAYNEQFF.

The chain links TRBV5-1 to TRBJ1-1, with TRBD1 matching over 10 bases. Looked up from germline, CDR1 is SGHRS and CDR2 is YFSETQ. The CDR3 has 14 residues. With V trimmed by 4 bases and J by 3 bases, 3 bases remained unmatched. This chain's CDR3 is CASSPGQGYTEAFF. The CDR3 nucleotides are TGCGCCAGCAGCCCGGGACAGGGGTACACTGAAGCTTTCTTT.

J is TRBJ1-3 and V is TRBV19; 7 bases are a match to TRBD1. Germline V gene lookup returns CDR1 LNHDA and CDR2 SQIVND (reference sequence). The CDR3 runs 15 residues. The J segment lost 2 bases and the V segment lost 3 bases, leaving 4 bases of the junction unmatched. Here the CDR3 DNA reads TGTGCCAGTAGTATTCTACAGGGGACTGGAAACACCATATATTTT. It translates to CASSILQGTGNTIYF.